What follows are 23 T cell receptor beta chains derived from one specimen sequenced in a study of T-cell memory formation after mild COVID-19. Using its own MiXCR run on the 5' RACE reads, TCRdb lists one record per CDR3 protein. The sample has over 150,000 distinct CDR3 sequences; about 20% are singletons. Sequencing was carried out using PBMCs or a T cell subset sorted from them (not recorded which). These receptors were collected from an adult woman who had mild COVID-19 (a few samples of this study predate the infection). Cell type and time point are not known.

This clonotype was counted a few times. The J gene is TRBJ2-3, the V gene TRBV12-3 or TRBV12-4; D gene ambiguous. V lost 6 bases to trimming and J lost 2 bases, with 0 bases between them. The CDR3 has 10 amino acids. This chain's CDR3 is CASSTDTQYF. DNA of the CDR3: TGTGCCAGCAGCACAGATACGCAGTATTTT.

The genes are TRBV7-6 and TRBJ2-3, with 8 nucleotides matching TRBD2. This CDR3 is 17 amino acids long. Germline V gene lookup returns CDR1 SGHVS and CDR2 FNYEAQ. The J segment lost 10 bases and the V segment lost 1 base, leaving 16 bases of the junction unmatched. The CDR3 sequence is CASSLEELADSSGPQYF. CDR3 in DNA: TGTGCCAGCAGCTTAGAGGAACTAGCGGACTCCTCGGGGCCGCAGTATTTT.

The chain joins TRBV29-1 to TRBJ1-2; no clear D. The CDR3 is 11 amino acids. V was pared by 6 bases and J by 6 bases, with 11 bases between. The germline V gene encodes CDR1 SQVTM and CDR2 ANQGSEA. The CDR3, as DNA: TGCAGCGTGACCCCTCTCGATGGCTACACCTTC. It translates to CSVTPLDGYTF.

This clonotype was observed a few times. Here the CDR3 DNA reads TGTGCCAGCAGTTCCGTTAGTGTAGAGCAGTTCTTC. It translates to CASSSVSVEQFF. The chain joins TRBV12-3 or TRBV12-4 to TRBJ2-1; D is unclear. Trimming stripped 4 bases from V and 10 bases from J, with 11 bases between. The CDR3 sequence is 12 residues long.

This clonotype has ten or more counts. V is TRBV5-1 and J is TRBJ2-3, with 9 nucleotides matching TRBD2. CDR1 SGHRS and CDR2 YFSETQ come from the germline V gene. Unmatched junction bases numbered 9, after V lost 0 bases and J lost 7 bases. CDR3 size: 16 residues. CDR3 sequence: CASSLEVAGVQYTQYF. CDR3 in DNA: TGCGCCAGCAGCTTGGAAGTAGCGGGGGTCCAATATACGCAGTATTTT.

The chain combines TRBV11-1 with TRBJ2-7, with 11 bases identical to TRBD1. The CDR3 loop spans 15 amino acids. V lost 5 bases to trimming and J lost 6 bases; unmatched junction nucleotides: 9. Germline V CDR1 and CDR2: SGHAT, FQDESV (reference sequence). As DNA, the CDR3 is TGTGCCAGCAGCCCGCCGGGACAGGGGGATGGCGAGCAGTACTTC. This translates into CASSPPGQGDGEQYF.

In this sample, this clonotype turned up once. This chain joins TRBV7-9 and TRBJ2-5; 12 nucleotides align to TRBD2. V shed 4 bases, J shed 1 base, and the junction held 4 bases outside the gene matches. There are 16 residues in the CDR3. Germline CDR1 reads SEHNR; CDR2 reads FQNEAQ (reference sequence). Here the CDR3 DNA reads TGTGCCAGCAGCTCCTCTAGCGGGAGGGCCCAAGAGACCCAGTACTTC. Residues: CASSSSSGRAQETQYF.

The chain joins TRBV4-3 to TRBJ1-2; 10 bases fit TRBD1. Germline trimming cut 0 bases from V and 4 bases from J; bases unmatched to any gene: 5. In germline, CDR1 is LGHNA, CDR2 YSLEER. The CDR3 covers 16 residues. The CDR3 DNA reads TGCGCCAGCAGCCAAGATAGACAGGGGGCAGGCTATGGCTACACCTTC. This gives the protein CASSQDRQGAGYGYTF.

This rearrangement joins TRBV2 to TRBJ2-5; no reliable D call. The CDR3 covers 14 residues. The V end was cut by 7 bases, the J end by 3 bases, with 15 bases between. In germline, CDR1 is SNHLY, CDR2 FYNNEI. The CDR3 nucleotides are TGTGCCAGCATCTTCTTGCTAGAGGAAGAGACCCAGTACTTC. It specifies CASIFLLEEETQYF.

This clonotype was seen only a few times. This chain links TRBV7-3 with TRBJ2-1, with no clear D. The V end lost 5 bases, the J end lost 0 bases, and 11 bases lay between the germline ends. CDR1 SGHTA and CDR2 FQGTGA come from the germline V gene. The CDR3 is 15 residues long. The CDR3 coding sequence is TGTGCCAGCAGCATGGATCTGAGCTCCTACAATGAGCAGTTCTTC. Residues: CASSMDLSSYNEQFF.

The sample holds a few counts of this clonotype. The V gene is TRBV7-6, the J gene TRBJ2-7, with TRBD1 as a possible D gene (6 bases). Trimming pared 6 bases from V and 2 bases from J, leaving 14 bases between. Germline CDR1 is SGHVS and CDR2 is FNYEAQ. The CDR3 runs to 14 residues. The CDR3 coding sequence is TGTGCCAGCAGTCTACAGGGAACTGCCTACGAGCAGTACTTC. Translated: CASSLQGTAYEQYF. The complete variable domain, with remaining parts taken from reference TRBV7-6 and TRBJ2-7, reads GAGVSQSPRYKVTKRGQDVALRCDPISGHVSLYWYRQALGQGPEFLTYFNYEAQQDKSGLPNDRFSAERPEGSISTLTIQRTEQRDSAMYRCASSLQGTAYEQYFGPGTRLTVT.

The chain is built from TRBV6-5 and TRBJ2-3; 9 bases map to TRBD2. In germline, CDR1 is MNHEY, CDR2 SVGAGI. The CDR3 is made up of 16 amino acids. The trim removed 5 bases at V and 4 bases at J, leaving 10 bases unmatched. The CDR3 protein is CASSPRGSGSADTQYF. The CDR3 DNA reads as TGTGCCAGCAGTCCCCGGGGTAGCGGGAGTGCAGATACGCAGTATTTT.

This clonotype was counted between two and nine times. The rearrangement joins TRBV13 to TRBJ1-6; maybe TRBD1 (5 bases). CDR1 and CDR2 from the germline V gene are PRHDT and FYEKMQ (reference sequence). V was cut by 7 bases and J by 4 bases, with 14 bases left in between. CDR3 length equals 15 residues. CDR3 in DNA: TGTGCCAGCAAGATGTGGGGGGAATATAATTCACCCCTCCACTTT. Protein sequence: CASKMWGEYNSPLHF.

This clonotype was seen more than once but under ten times. The rearrangement uses TRBV7-2 and TRBJ2-2, with D perhaps TRBD2 (5 bases). CDR1 and CDR2 from the germline V gene are SGHTA and FQGNSA. This CDR3 has 15 amino acids. V dropped 5 bases and J dropped 4 bases, with 14 bases sitting between them. CDR3 protein: CASSPRGWSTGELFF. The CDR3 DNA reads TGTGCCAGCAGCCCTCGGGGTTGGAGCACCGGGGAGCTGTTTTTT. Supplemented by reference TRBV7-2 and TRBJ2-2, the full variable domain reads GAGVSQSPSNKVTEKGKDVELRCDPISGHTALYWYRQSLGQGLEFLIYFQGNSAPDKSGLPSDRFSAERTGGSVSTLTIQRTQQEDSAVYLCASSPRGWSTGELFFGEGSRLTVL.

The sample holds a few counts of this clonotype. The rearrangement uses TRBV5-6 and TRBJ2-1; either TRBD1 or TRBD2 may fit D (5 bases each). Trimming cost V 0 bases and J 10 bases, with 8 bases left between them. CDR1 and CDR2 from the germline V gene are SGHDT and YYEEEE. This CDR3 comprises 12 residues. The CDR3 DNA reads TGTGCCAGCAGCTTGGGGGGGATGGAGCAGTTCTTC. Translating it yields CASSLGGMEQFF. Full variable domain (outside the CDR3, taken from reference TRBV5-6 and TRBJ2-1): DAGVTQSPTHLIKTRGQQVTLRCSPKSGHDTVSWYQQALGQGPQFIFQYYEEEERQRGNFPDRFSGHQFPNYSSELNVNALLLGDSALYLCASSLGGMEQFFGPGTRLTVL.

This clonotype was detected many times. This chain uses TRBV12-3 or TRBV12-4 with TRBJ2-3; D is ambiguous. Deletions cut 6 bases from V and 2 bases from J, with 9 bases between. The CDR3 has 13 residues. The CDR3 DNA follows: TGTGCCAGCAGCCCGGAGTACACAGATACGCAGTATTTT. Translated, it gives CASSPEYTDTQYF.

The gene calls are TRBV4-1 and TRBJ1-4; the D gene is possibly TRBD1 (6 bases). V lost 0 bases and J 8 bases, leaving 13 bases between the germline ends. This CDR3 is 15 amino acids long. Per the germline V gene, CDR1 is MGHRA and CDR2 is YSYEKL. The DNA for the CDR3 is TGCGCCAGCAGCCAAGATCCAACAGGGTGGGAAAAACTGTTTTTT. Its protein product is CASSQDPTGWEKLFF.

The chain uses TRBV15 and TRBJ2-5; D unresolved. The CDR3 length is 12 residues. Germline CDR1 reads LNHNV; CDR2 reads YYDKDF (reference sequence). Trimming took off 4 bases at V and 2 bases at J, with 5 bases between the two ends. This CDR3 is CATSTEQETQYF. DNA for the CDR3: TGTGCCACCAGCACTGAGCAAGAGACCCAGTACTTC. Drawing the rest from reference TRBV15 and TRBJ2-5, the complete variable domain is DAMVIQNPRYQVTQFGKPVTLSCSQTLNHNVMYWYQQKSSQAPKLLFHYYDKDFNNEADTPDNFQSRRPNTSFCFLDIRSPGLGDTAMYLCATSTEQETQYFGPGTRLLVL.

V and J are TRBV5-4 and TRBJ2-7, with 7 bases that match TRBD1. Germline CDR1 is SGHNT and CDR2 is YYREEE (reference sequence). V gave up 4 bases and J gave up 3 bases; unmatched junction bases: 10. CDR3 size: 15 residues. DNA of the CDR3: TGTGCCAGCAGCGAAGGGACAGAGTCCCTCTACGAGCAGTACTTC. Its translation: CASSEGTESLYEQYF.

The gene calls are TRBV6-5 and TRBJ2-2; D not certain. V lost 2 bases to trimming and J lost 5 bases, with 6 bases between them. Germline V gene sequence: CDR1 MNHEY, CDR2 SVGAGI. The CDR3 extends over 13 amino acids. For the CDR3, the DNA is TGTGCCAGCAGTTACCGGCAGACCGGGGAGCTGTTTTTT. This encodes CASSYRQTGELFF.

This clonotype was picked up a small number of times. The chain's CDR3 is CASGLAYNEQFF. Here the CDR3 DNA reads TGTGCTAGTGGTTTGGCATACAATGAGCAGTTCTTC. V and J are TRBV12-5 and TRBJ2-1; D gene uncertain. In germline, CDR1 is LGHNT, CDR2 FRNRAP. The CDR3 extends over 12 amino acids. The ends were cut back, 1 base at V and 4 bases at J, with 2 bases in the middle.

This chain connects TRBV29-1 to TRBJ2-1; TRBD2 matches at 10 bases. Germline V lookup: CDR1 SQVTM, CDR2 ANQGSEA. With 0 bases clipped from V and 4 bases from J, the junction kept 21 bases outside the gene matches. This CDR3 spans 21 amino acids. Written as DNA, the CDR3 is TGCAGCGTTGAAGATGTCCCGCATCAGCCTAGCGGGAGTGGGGTGTACAATGAGCAGTTCTTC. Its protein product is CSVEDVPHQPSGSGVYNEQFF.

The V gene is TRBV15, the J gene TRBJ1-3, with D unclear. Germline CDR1 LNHNV, CDR2 YYDKDF (reference sequence). Trimming pared 0 bases from V and 1 base from J, leaving 10 bases between. This CDR3 spans 16 amino acids. CDR3 residues: CATSRDPNDSGNTIYF. CDR3 DNA: TGTGCCACCAGCAGAGACCCAAATGATTCTGGAAACACCATATATTTT.